This paragraph covers one T cell receptor beta chain sequence. This sample was included in a study of T cell changes during pregnancy in multiple sclerosis. Germline CDR1 is SGDLS and CDR2 is YYNGEE. The length of the CDR3 is 17 residues. Trimming took 0 bases from V and 0 from J; bases not matched to a gene: 2. The table came from immunoSEQ multiplex PCR; TCRdb's copy has only in-frame clones and leaves some out. This sample yields about 35,000 clones, of which 90% to 95% are seen a single time; roughly 0.4% belongs to the top ten. Sequences were derived from CD4+ T cells from peripheral blood mononuclear cells, sampled in the first trimester of pregnancy. The clonotype originates from a female donor with multiple sclerosis, enrolled in a pregnancy study. This chain joins TRBV9 and TRBJ2-1, with 11 nucleotides matching TRBD2. CDR3 DNA: TGTGCCAGCAGCGTAGGTAGCGGGGGGGCCTCCTACAATGAGCAGTTCTTC. Residues: CASSVGSGGASYNEQFF.